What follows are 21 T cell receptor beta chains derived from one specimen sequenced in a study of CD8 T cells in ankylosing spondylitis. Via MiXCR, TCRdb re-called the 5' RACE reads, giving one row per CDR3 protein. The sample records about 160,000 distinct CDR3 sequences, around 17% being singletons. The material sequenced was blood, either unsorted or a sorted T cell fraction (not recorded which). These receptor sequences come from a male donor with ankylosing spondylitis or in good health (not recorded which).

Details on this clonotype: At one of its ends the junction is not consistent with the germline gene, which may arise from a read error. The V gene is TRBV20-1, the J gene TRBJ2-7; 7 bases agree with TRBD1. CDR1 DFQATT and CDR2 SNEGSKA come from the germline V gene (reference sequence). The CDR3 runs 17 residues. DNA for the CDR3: TGCTGTGCTCGTCCGGGGACAGCCATAGGGGTCTCCTACGAGCAGTACTTC. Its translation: CCARPGTAIGVSYEQYF.

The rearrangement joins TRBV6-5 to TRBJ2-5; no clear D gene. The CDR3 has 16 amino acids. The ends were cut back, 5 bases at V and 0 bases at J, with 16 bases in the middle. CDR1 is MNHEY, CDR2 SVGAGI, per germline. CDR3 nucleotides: TGTGCCAGCAGTAACACTCTGGACGGGTACCAAGAGACCCAGTACTTC. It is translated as CASSNTLDGYQETQYF.

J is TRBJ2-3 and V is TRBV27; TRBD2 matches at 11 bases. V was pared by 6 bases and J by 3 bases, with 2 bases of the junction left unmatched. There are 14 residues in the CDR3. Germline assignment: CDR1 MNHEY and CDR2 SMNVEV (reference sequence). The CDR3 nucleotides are TGTGCCAGCAGGAGACTAGCGGGAACAGATACGCAGTATTTT. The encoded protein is CASRRLAGTDTQYF.

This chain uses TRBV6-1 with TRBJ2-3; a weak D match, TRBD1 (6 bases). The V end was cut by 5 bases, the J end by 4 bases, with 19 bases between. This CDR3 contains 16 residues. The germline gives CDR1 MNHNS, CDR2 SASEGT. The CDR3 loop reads CASSKETGTFADTQYF. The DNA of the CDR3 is TGTGCCAGCAGTAAGGAAACAGGGACCTTCGCAGATACGCAGTATTTT.

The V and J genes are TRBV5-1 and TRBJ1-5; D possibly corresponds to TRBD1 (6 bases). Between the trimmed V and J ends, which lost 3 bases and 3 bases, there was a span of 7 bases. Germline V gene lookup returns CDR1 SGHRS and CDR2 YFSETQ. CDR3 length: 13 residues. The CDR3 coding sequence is TGCGCCAGCAGCTGGACAGTCAATCAGCCCCAGCATTTT. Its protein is CASSWTVNQPQHF.

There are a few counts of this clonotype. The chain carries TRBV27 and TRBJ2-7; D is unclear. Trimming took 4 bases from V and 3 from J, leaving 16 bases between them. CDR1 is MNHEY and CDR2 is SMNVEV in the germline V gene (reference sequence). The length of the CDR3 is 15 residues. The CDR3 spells CASSSRYGSLYEQYF. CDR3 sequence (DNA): TGTGCCAGCAGTTCCCGATACGGTTCTCTCTACGAGCAGTACTTC.

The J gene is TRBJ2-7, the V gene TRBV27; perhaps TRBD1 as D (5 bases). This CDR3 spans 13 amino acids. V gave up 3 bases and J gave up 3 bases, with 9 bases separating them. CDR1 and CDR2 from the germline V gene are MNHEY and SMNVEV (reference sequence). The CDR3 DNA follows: TGTGCCAGCAGTTTCGACAGAGACTACGAGCAGTACTTC. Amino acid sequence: CASSFDRDYEQYF.

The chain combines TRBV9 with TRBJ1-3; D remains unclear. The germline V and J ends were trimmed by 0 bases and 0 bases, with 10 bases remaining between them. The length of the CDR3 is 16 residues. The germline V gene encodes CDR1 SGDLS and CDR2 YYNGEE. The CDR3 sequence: CASSVGSLSSGNTIYF. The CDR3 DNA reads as TGTGCCAGCAGCGTAGGCTCGTTGAGCTCTGGAAACACCATATATTTT.

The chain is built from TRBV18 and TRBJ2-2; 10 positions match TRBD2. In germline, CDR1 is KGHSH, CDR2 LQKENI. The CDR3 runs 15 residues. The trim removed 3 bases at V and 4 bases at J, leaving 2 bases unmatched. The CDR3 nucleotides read TGTGCCAGCTCACCGCTAGCGGGAGCCACCGGGGAGCTGTTTTTT. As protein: CASSPLAGATGELFF. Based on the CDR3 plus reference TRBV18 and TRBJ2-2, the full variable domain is NAGVMQNPRHLVRRRGQEARLRCSPMKGHSHVYWYRQLPEEGLKFMVYLQKENIIDESGMPKERFSAEFPKEGPSILRIQQVVRGDSAAYFCASSPLAGATGELFFGEGSRLTVL.

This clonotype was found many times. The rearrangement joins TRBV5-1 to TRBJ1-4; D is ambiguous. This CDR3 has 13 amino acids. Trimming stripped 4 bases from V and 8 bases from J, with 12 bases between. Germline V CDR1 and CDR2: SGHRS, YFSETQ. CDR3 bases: TGCGCCAGCAGCCGAAATCGAGAGGAAAAACTGTTTTTT. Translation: CASSRNREEKLFF. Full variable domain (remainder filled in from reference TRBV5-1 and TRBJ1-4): KAGVTQTPRYLIKTRGQQVTLSCSPISGHRSVSWYQQTPGQGLQFLFEYFSETQRNKGNFPGRFSGRQFSNSRSEMNVSTLELGDSALYLCASSRNREEKLFFGSGTQLSVL.

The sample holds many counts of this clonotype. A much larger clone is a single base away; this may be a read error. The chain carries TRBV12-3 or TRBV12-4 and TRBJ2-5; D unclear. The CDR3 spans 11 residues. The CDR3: CASSYQETQYF. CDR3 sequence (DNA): TGCGCCAGCAGCTATCAAGAGACCCAGTACTTC.

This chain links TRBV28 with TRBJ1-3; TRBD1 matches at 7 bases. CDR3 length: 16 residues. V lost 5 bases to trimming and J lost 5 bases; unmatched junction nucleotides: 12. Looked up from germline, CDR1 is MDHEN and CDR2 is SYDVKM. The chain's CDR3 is CASSPKGQRGRNTIYF. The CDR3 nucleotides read TGTGCCAGCAGTCCGAAGGGACAGCGAGGTCGAAACACCATATATTTT. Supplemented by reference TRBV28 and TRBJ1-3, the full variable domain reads DVKVTQSSRYLVKRTGEKVFLECVQDMDHENMFWYRQDPGLGLRLIYFSYDVKMKEKGDIPEGYSVSREKKERFSLILESASTNQTSMYLCASSPKGQRGRNTIYFGEGSWLTVV.

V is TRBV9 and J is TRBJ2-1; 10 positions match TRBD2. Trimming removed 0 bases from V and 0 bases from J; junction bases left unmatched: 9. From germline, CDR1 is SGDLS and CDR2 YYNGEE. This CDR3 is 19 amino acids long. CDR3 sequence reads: CASSVVDSGRFHSYNEQFF. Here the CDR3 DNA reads TGTGCCAGCAGCGTAGTTGATAGCGGGAGGTTCCACTCCTACAATGAGCAGTTCTTC.

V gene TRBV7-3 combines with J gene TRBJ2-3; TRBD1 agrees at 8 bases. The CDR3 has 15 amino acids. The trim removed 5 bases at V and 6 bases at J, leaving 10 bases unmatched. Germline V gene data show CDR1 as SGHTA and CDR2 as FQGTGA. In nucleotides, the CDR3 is TGTGCCAGCAGCCGAGGACAGGGAAGGTTCGATACGCAGTATTTT. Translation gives CASSRGQGRFDTQYF.

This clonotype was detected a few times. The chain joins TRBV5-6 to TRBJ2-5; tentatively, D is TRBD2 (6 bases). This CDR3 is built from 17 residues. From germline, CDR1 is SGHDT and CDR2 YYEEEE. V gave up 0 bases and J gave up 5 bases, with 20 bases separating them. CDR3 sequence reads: CASSLGSGGGLIETQYF. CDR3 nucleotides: TGTGCCAGCAGCTTGGGATCGGGTGGAGGGCTAATCGAGACCCAGTACTTC.

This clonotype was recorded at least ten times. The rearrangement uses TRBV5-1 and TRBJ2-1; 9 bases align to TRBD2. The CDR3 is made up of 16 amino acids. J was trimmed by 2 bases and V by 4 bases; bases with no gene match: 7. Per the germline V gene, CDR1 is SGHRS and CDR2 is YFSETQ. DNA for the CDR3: TGCGCCAGCAGCCGGAGGGCTAGCGGGACCTACAATGAGCAGTTCTTC. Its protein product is CASSRRASGTYNEQFF.

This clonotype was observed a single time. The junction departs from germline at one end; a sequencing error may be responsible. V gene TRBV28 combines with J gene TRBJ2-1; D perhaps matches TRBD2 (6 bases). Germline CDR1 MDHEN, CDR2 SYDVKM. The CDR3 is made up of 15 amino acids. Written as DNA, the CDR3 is TGTGCCAGCAGCTTGGGACGGGACTCCTACAGTGAGCAGTTCTTC. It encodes CASSLGRDSYSEQFF.

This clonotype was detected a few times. As DNA, the CDR3 is TGTGCCAGCAGGGCCGGTGCCTACGAGCAGTACTTC. Protein: CASRAGAYEQYF. V and J are TRBV6-6 and TRBJ2-7; D is undetermined. CDR1 MNHNY and CDR2 SVGAGI come from the germline V gene (reference sequence). This CDR3 has 12 residues. The V gene lost 6 bases and the J gene lost 2 bases, with 8 bases spanning the gap.

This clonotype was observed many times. CDR3 amino acids: CASRAQGSGANYGYTF. CDR3 DNA sequence: TGTGCCAGCAGGGCACAGGGCTCGGGGGCTAACTATGGCTACACCTTC. The chain has TRBV6-1 and TRBJ1-2, with a tentative D call TRBD1 (6 bases). The germline CDR1 and CDR2 sequences are MNHNS and SASEGT. The CDR3 is 16 amino acids. The V end was cut by 6 bases, the J end by 0 bases, with 17 bases between.

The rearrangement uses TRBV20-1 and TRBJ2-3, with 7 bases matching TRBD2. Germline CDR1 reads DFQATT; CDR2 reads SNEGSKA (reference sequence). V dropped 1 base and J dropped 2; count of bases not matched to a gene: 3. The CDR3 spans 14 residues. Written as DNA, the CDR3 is TGCAGTGCTAGAGTGAGCGGGGTCACAGATACGCAGTATTTT. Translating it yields CSARVSGVTDTQYF.

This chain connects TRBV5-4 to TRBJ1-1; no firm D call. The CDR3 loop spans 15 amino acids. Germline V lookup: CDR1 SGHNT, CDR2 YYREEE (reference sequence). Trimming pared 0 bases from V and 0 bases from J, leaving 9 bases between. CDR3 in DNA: TGTGCCAGCAGCTTGGAAATTCGAGTGAACACTGAAGCTTTCTTT. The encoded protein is CASSLEIRVNTEAFF.